Below, 5 T cell receptor beta chains from the same sample are listed, as sequenced in a study of blood T cell repertoires in COVID-19. Clones were read by immunoSEQ multiplex PCR, and TCRdb kept only the in-frame ones, dropping some. In the table there are 150,000 or so clones, about four fifths of which are singletons. Sequencing used PBMCs or T cells enriched from blood (not recorded which). These receptors all stem from a woman between 50 and 59 years old in a cohort exposed to, infected with or recovered from COVID-19 (not recorded which).

This rearrangement joins TRBV29-1 to TRBJ2-3, with 11 bases lining up with TRBD2. In germline, CDR1 is SQVTM, CDR2 ANQGSEA. J lost 2 bases, V lost 4 bases, and 11 bases had no gene match. The CDR3 sequence is 17 residues long. The CDR3 is CSVVGTSGISYTDTQYF. DNA of the CDR3: TGCAGCGTTGTAGGGACTAGCGGAATCTCTTACACAGATACGCAGTATTTT.

V gene TRBV28 combines with J gene TRBJ1-5; D not resolved. Trimming removed 5 bases at V and 4 bases at J, with 12 bases between. The CDR3 has 14 residues. Germline V gene sequence: CDR1 MDHEN, CDR2 SYDVKM. The CDR3 DNA sequence: TGTGCCAGCAGTCTGACGGAGGGAAATCAGCCCCAGCATTTT. This sequence encodes CASSLTEGNQPQHF.

The chain employs TRBV7-3 and TRBJ2-2; 7 bases line up with TRBD2. The CDR3 has 16 residues. V lost 5 bases, J lost 7 bases, and 13 bases stayed unmatched. Germline V lookup: CDR1 SGHTA, CDR2 FQGTGA. The CDR3 reads CASSREGLVVGGELFF. Here the CDR3 DNA reads TGTGCCAGCAGCCGTGAAGGACTAGTCGTAGGCGGGGAGCTGTTTTTT.

This chain links TRBV12-3 or TRBV12-4 with TRBJ1-2; the D is unclear. The CDR3 has 11 amino acids. The V gene lost 6 bases and the J gene lost 8 bases, with 10 bases spanning the gap. CDR3: CASSPLLGYTF. DNA for the CDR3: TGTGCCAGCAGCCCACTTCTCGGCTACACCTTC.

This chain links TRBV23-1 with TRBJ1-3; no definite D call. TRBV23-1 is an ORF, with its function uncertain. The CDR3 has 14 amino acids. V was pared by 3 bases and J by 0 bases, with 6 bases between. The CDR3 DNA is TGCGCCAGCAGTCACTTACACTCTGGAAACACCATATATTTT. It yields the protein CASSHLHSGNTIYF.